This TCR beta chain was captured in a study of identical twins. Study-wide points: For out-of-frame alpha sequences shared by twins, low generation probability was in excess.

In its sample, this clonotype was seen a few times. Its specificity is not known. A universal primer site arose from template switching, and cDNA bore unique molecular identifiers. TCRdb passed the 5' RACE reads through MiXCR, listing each CDR3 protein once. The sample records 1.5 million to 2 million distinct CDR3 sequences, roughly 35% being singletons. This receptor was identified in a newborn girl in good health. Sequencing used cord blood.

CDR3 in amino acids: CASSSDRTGINEQFF. The CDR3 DNA follows: TGTGCCAGCAGTTCGGACCGGACAGGGATCAATGAGCAGTTCTTC. V and J are TRBV27 and TRBJ2-1; 8 bases align to TRBD1. This CDR3 region has 15 residues. CDR1 is MNHEY and CDR2 is SMNVEV in the germline V gene (reference sequence). V lost 4 bases to trimming and J lost 6 bases; unmatched junction nucleotides: 8.